This record concerns one TCR beta chain sequence. Its antigen is undetermined. Measured with immunoSEQ multiplex PCR; TCRdb has only the in-frame clones, and not every one. The sample has approximately 6,300 clones; 75% to 90% are singletons. Indicated time point: pre-reinfection, 55 to 20 weeks before reinfection detection. The sorted cells went straight to TCR sequencing with no prior in vitro expansion. Germline CDR1 SGHVS, CDR2 FQNEAQ. V dropped 2 bases and J dropped 7 bases, with 12 bases sitting between them. The CDR3 covers 14 residues. The sample comes from a study of memory CD8 T cells in hepatitis C reinfection. At the level of the study: After reinfection, a couple of primary-infection resolvers became chronically infected. A positive HCV RNA test after two negatives ≥60 days apart defined reinfection. Points from the study as a whole: Five or six donors were too few for definitive public clonotype conclusions.

The genes are TRBV7-8 and TRBJ2-1, with D maybe TRBD2 (7 bases). The sample comprised naive CD8+ T cells sorted from blood. The TCR sequence derives from a man aged 50 or older with hepatitis C virus infection. The CDR3 DNA follows: TGTGCCAGCAGCTTATTGGGAGGGGGGAATGAGCAGTTCTTC. It translates to CASSLLGGGNEQFF. The full variable domain, its missing parts supplied by reference TRBV7-8 and TRBJ2-1, is GAGVSQSPRYKVAKRGQDVALRCDPISGHVSLFWYQQALGQGPEFLTYFQNEAQLDKSGLPSDRFFAERPEGSVSTLKIQRTQQEDSAVYLCASSLLGGGNEQFFGPGTRLTVL.